This TCR beta chain is from a study of CD4+ T cells in melanoma. Overall study findings and caveats: Neoantigen-specific CD4+ T cells in melanoma reportedly had diverse differentiation states.

CDR1 is SNHLY, CDR2 FYNNEI, per germline. Trimming removed 8 bases at V and 2 bases at J, with 13 bases between. The CDR3 is 13 residues long. The table lists this clone with a count of one. Antigen specificity is unknown. Measured with immunoSEQ multiplex PCR; TCRdb has only the in-frame clones, and not every one. Among fewer than 55,000 clones listed, 80% to 90% were seen once. The receptor was derived from a human donor with melanoma. V and J are TRBV2 and TRBJ2-7; D unresolved. The material sequenced was peripheral blood. The CDR3 protein is CASLPSLTYEQYF. CDR3 DNA sequence: TGTGCCAGCCTTCCGAGTTTGACCTACGAGCAGTACTTC.